This T cell receptor beta chain was profiled in a study of regulatory T cells in long-lasting Graves disease. Overall study results and limits: A limited number of samples was an acknowledged limitation. Among samples with persistent disease, TRBV28, TRBJ1-2 and TRBJ2-5 were favored.

V was pared by 1 base and J by 4 bases, with 5 bases of the junction left unmatched. Germline CDR1 SEHNR, CDR2 FQNEAQ (reference sequence). CDR3 length: 17 amino acids. Construction of TCR beta libraries relied on iRepertoire HTBI primers and on Arm-PCR targeting CDR3 regions. Via MiXCR, TCRdb re-called the multiplex PCR reads, giving one row per CDR3 protein. This sample has under 500,000 distinct CDR3 sequences, with less than 25% found just once. As concerns this clonotype: Its specificity is not known.

Time point specified: persistent/refractory GD, antithyroid drugs over 5 years with positive TRAb. RNA from PBMCs was the source of the TCR library. The TCR sequence derives from a female donor with Graves disease. Sample: peripheral blood mononuclear cells (PBMCs), taken when the disease was refractory, from a patient treated with antithyroid drugs. The chain employs TRBV7-9 and TRBJ2-2; 11 bases fit TRBD1. CDR3 in amino acids: CASSLGPGQGVTGELFF. CDR3 nucleotide sequence: TGTGCCAGCAGCTTAGGACCGGGACAGGGGGTCACCGGGGAGCTGTTTTTT.